One and the same sample provided the 9 T cell receptor beta chains below, sequenced in a study of cytomegalovirus exposure and HLA in healthy donors. The PCR ran on 60 Vbeta and 13 Jbeta primers. The data were produced by immunoSEQ multiplex PCR, yet TCRdb's version contains in-frame clones alone and is incomplete. The specimen's table records just over 200,000 clones. Sequencing used PBMCs. These receptors all stem from a girl aged 2 to 10 in good health and CMV-seropositive.

The gene calls are TRBV5-1 and TRBJ1-2; D perhaps matches TRBD1 (5 bases). V lost 0 bases and J 8 bases, leaving 14 bases between the germline ends. Germline CDR1 reads SGHRS; CDR2 reads YFSETQ. This CDR3 is 14 amino acids long. The CDR3 sequence: CASSLDQGLGGYTF. The DNA of the CDR3 is TGCGCCAGCAGCTTGGATCAGGGATTGGGGGGCTACACCTTC.

The genes are TRBV15 and TRBJ2-3, with D perhaps matching TRBD1 (7 bases). The CDR3 loop spans 17 amino acids. CDR1 and CDR2 from the germline V gene are LNHNV and YYDKDF (reference sequence). V dropped 1 base and J dropped 3 bases, with 17 bases sitting between them. The DNA for the CDR3 is TGTGCCACCAGCAGAGGCGCAGGGGGGAGAGAAACAGATACGCAGTATTTT. Its translation is CATSRGAGGRETDTQYF. Full variable domain (remainder filled in from reference TRBV15 and TRBJ2-3): DAMVIQNPRYQVTQFGKPVTLSCSQTLNHNVMYWYQQKSSQAPKLLFHYYDKDFNNEADTPDNFQSRRPNTSFCFLDIRSPGLGDTAMYLCATSRGAGGRETDTQYFGPGTRLTVL.

Written as DNA, the CDR3 is TGTGCCAGCAGCGCCGGTGACAGGGGGCTTTTACACACCATATATTTT. It is translated as CASSAGDRGLLHTIYF. V and J are TRBV5-8 and TRBJ1-3; 10 positions agree with TRBD1. Trimming removed 4 bases from V and 8 bases from J; junction bases left unmatched: 12. Germline CDR1 reads SGHTS; CDR2 reads YDEGEE. This CDR3 is built from 16 residues. The full variable domain, with the rest looked up from reference TRBV5-8 and TRBJ1-3, is EAGVTQSPTHLIKTRGQQATLRCSPISGHTSVYWYQQALGLGLQFLLWYDEGEERNRGNFPPRFSGRQFPNYSSELNVNALELEDSALYLCASSAGDRGLLHTIYFGEGSWLTVV.

The chain recombines TRBV6-1 with TRBJ2-1, with 8 bases that match TRBD2. This CDR3 comprises 18 residues. Germline trimming cut 3 bases from V and 0 bases from J; bases unmatched to any gene: 10. Germline V gene data show CDR1 as MNHNS and CDR2 as SASEGT. The CDR3 region is CASSDHGGERSSYNEQFF. CDR3 nucleotide sequence: TGTGCCAGCAGTGACCACGGGGGGGAGCGGAGCTCCTACAATGAGCAGTTCTTC.

The chain is built from TRBV23-1 and TRBJ2-5; 10 bases map to TRBD1. TRBV23-1 is an ORF, and what it does is uncertain. The CDR3 loop spans 17 amino acids. V gave up 2 bases and J gave up 4 bases; unmatched junction bases: 10. CDR3 nucleotide sequence: TGCGCCAGCAGTCAAGACAGGGGGCTACTCGGTGGAGAGACCCAGTACTTC. This sequence encodes CASSQDRGLLGGETQYF.

The chain is built from TRBV7-2 and TRBJ2-1; no clear D gene. V was pared by 1 base and J by 0 bases, with 4 bases between. The CDR3 loop spans 14 amino acids. Germline lookup yields CDR1 SGHTA and CDR2 FQGNSA. The CDR3 sequence: CASSLVISYNEQFF. The CDR3 coding sequence is TGTGCCAGCAGCTTAGTTATCTCCTACAATGAGCAGTTCTTC.

The chain joins TRBV28 to TRBJ1-2, with TRBD1 as a possible D gene (6 bases). V lost 2 bases and J 8 bases, leaving 15 bases between the germline ends. The CDR3 consists of 14 residues. CDR1 is MDHEN, CDR2 SYDVKM, per germline. CDR3 in DNA: TGTGCCAGCAGTTTACGAGGGGGGGCAGTCGGCTACACCTTC. Protein sequence: CASSLRGGAVGYTF.

This rearrangement joins TRBV6-5 to TRBJ1-1; 10 bases match TRBD1. Germline trimming cut 5 bases from V and 4 bases from J; bases unmatched to any gene: 4. Germline V CDR1 and CDR2: MNHEY, SVGAGI. This CDR3 is built from 14 residues. CDR3 nucleotides: TGTGCCAGCAGTCACGACAGGGGGCCCACTGAAGCTTTCTTT. Translating it yields CASSHDRGPTEAFF.

The J gene is TRBJ2-7, the V gene TRBV30; 8 nucleotides agree with TRBD1. Trimming removed 3 bases from V and 3 bases from J; junction bases left unmatched: 10. The germline V gene has CDR1 GTSNPN and CDR2 SVGIG (reference sequence). The CDR3 is 15 amino acids. The CDR3 is CAWSDRQGRIYEQYF. In nucleotides, the CDR3 is TGTGCCTGGAGCGACCGACAGGGGAGGATCTACGAGCAGTACTTC.